This note documents a single T cell receptor beta chain sequence. The V gene lost 0 bases and the J gene lost 0 bases, with 8 bases spanning the gap. The V gene's germline CDR1 is LNHDA and CDR2 SQIVND (reference sequence). The CDR3 spans 15 residues. The repertoire was sequenced with immunoSEQ multiplex PCR; TCRdb's copy has only in-frame clones and lacks some. The table shows about 110,000 clones, with approximately 89% occurring only once. The data were obtained in a study of OX40 agonist ivuxolimab in advanced cancers. Sample: CD4+ or CD8+ T cells sorted from blood, taken in a trial of the OX40 agonist ivuxolimab. The sequence came from an adult with an advanced solid tumor such as melanoma, head and neck, liver or kidney cancer. The gene calls are TRBV19 and TRBJ1-1, with D unresolved. The CDR3 is CASSIDIRMNTEAFF. CDR3 in DNA: TGTGCCAGTAGTATAGATATAAGAATGAACACTGAAGCTTTCTTT.